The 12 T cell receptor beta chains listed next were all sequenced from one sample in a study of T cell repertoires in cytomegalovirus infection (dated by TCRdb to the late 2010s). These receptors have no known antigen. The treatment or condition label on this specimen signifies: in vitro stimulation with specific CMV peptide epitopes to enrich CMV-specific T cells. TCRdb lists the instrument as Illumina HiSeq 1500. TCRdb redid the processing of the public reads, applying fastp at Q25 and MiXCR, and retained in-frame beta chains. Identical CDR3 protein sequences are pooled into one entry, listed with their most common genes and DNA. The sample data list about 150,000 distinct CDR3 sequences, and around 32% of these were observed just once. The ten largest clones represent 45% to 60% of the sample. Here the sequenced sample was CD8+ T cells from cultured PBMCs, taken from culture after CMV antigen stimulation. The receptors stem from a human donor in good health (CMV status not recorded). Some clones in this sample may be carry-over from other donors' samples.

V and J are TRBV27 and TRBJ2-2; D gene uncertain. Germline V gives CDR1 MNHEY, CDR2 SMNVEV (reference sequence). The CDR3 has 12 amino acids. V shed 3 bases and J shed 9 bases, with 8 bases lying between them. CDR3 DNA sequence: TGTGCCAGCAGTTTTCATGGCAGGGAGCTGTTTTTT. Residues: CASSFHGRELFF.

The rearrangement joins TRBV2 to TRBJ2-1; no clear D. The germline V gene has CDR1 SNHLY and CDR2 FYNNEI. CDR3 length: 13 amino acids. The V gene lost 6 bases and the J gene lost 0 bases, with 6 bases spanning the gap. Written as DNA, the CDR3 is TGTGCCAGCAGACGAAACTCCTACAATGAGCAGTTCTTC. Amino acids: CASRRNSYNEQFF. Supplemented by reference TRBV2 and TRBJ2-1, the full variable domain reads EPEVTQTPSHQVTQMGQEVILRCVPISNHLYFYWYRQILGQKVEFLVSFYNNEISEKSEIFDDQFSVERPDGSNFTLKIRSTKLEDSAMYFCASRRNSYNEQFFGPGTRLTVL.

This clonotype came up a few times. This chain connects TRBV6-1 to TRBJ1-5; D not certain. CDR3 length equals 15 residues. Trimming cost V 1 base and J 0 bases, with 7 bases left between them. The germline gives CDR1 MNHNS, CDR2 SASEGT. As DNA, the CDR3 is TGTGCCAGCAGTGAAGTTACATATAGCAATCAGCCCCAGCATTTT. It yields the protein CASSEVTYSNQPQHF.

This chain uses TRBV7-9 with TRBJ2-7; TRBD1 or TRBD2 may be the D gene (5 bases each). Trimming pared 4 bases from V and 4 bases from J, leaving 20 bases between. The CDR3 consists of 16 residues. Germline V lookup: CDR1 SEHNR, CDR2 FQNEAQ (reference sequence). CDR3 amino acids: CASSYGIQGLGYEQYF. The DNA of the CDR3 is TGTGCCAGCAGCTACGGGATTCAGGGTTTGGGTTACGAGCAGTACTTC.

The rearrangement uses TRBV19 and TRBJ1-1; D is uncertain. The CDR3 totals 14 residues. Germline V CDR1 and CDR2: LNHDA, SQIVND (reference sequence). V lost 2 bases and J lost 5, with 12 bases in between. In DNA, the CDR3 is TGTGCCAGTAGTATAAGCGCACGTGAGACTGAAGCTTTCTTT. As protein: CASSISARETEAFF. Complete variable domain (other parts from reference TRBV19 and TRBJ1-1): DGGITQSPKYLFRKEGQNVTLSCEQNLNHDAMYWYRQDPGQGLRLIYYSQIVNDFQKGDIAEGYSVSREKKESFPLTVTSAQKNPTAFYLCASSISARETEAFFGQGTRLTVV.

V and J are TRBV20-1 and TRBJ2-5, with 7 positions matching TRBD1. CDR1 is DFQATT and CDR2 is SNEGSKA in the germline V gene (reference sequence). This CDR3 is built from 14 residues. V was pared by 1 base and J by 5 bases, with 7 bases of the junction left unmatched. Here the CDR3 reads CSARGSGGPETQYF. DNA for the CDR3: TGCAGTGCTAGAGGGTCAGGGGGACCTGAGACCCAGTACTTC.

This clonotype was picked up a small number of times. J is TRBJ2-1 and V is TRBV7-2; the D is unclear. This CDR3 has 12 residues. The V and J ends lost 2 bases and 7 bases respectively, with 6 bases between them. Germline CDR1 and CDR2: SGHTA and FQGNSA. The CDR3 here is CASSLNTNEQFF. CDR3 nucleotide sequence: TGTGCCAGCAGCTTAAACACGAATGAGCAGTTCTTC.

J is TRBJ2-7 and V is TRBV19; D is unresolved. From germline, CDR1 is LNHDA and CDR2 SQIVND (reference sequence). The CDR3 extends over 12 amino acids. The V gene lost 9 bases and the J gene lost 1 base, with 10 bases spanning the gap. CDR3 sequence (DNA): TGTGCCAGCAGCGACACTTCCTACGAGCAGTACTTC. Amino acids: CASSDTSYEQYF.

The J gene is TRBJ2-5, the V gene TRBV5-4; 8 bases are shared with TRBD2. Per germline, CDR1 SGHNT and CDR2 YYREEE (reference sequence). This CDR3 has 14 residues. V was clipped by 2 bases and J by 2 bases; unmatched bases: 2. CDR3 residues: CASSLLAAQETQYF. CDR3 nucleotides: TGTGCCAGCAGCTTACTAGCGGCTCAAGAGACCCAGTACTTC.

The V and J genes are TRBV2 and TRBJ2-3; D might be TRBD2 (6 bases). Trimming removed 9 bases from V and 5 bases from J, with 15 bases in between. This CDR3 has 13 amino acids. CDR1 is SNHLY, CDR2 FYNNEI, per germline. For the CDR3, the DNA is TGTGCCAGACAGGACTCCGGGGGAGATACGCAGTATTTT. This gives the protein CARQDSGGDTQYF. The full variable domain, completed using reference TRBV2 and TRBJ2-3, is EPEVTQTPSHQVTQMGQEVILRCVPISNHLYFYWYRQILGQKVEFLVSFYNNEISEKSEIFDDQFSVERPDGSNFTLKIRSTKLEDSAMYFCARQDSGGDTQYFGPGTRLTVL.

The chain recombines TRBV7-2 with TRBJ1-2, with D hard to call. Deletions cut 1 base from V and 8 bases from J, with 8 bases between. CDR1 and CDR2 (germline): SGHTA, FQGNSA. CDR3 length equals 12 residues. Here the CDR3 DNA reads TGTGCCAGCAGCTTAGATGGTGACGGCTACACCTTC. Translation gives CASSLDGDGYTF.

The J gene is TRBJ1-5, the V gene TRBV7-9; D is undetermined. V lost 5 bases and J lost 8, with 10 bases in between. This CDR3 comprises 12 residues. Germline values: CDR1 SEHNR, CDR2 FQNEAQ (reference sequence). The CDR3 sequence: CASSVSGEPQHF. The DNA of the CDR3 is TGTGCCAGCAGCGTGTCTGGCGAGCCCCAGCATTTT.